A selection of T cell receptor beta chains follows, all from one sample in a study of CD8+ T cells in alopecia areata. Assay used: immunoSEQ multiplex PCR; TCRdb lists only in-frame clones, some missing. The sample holds some 160,000 clones, approximately 65% seen once. The specimen comprised CD4+ T cells sorted from blood, sampled at week 4, from a patient treated with tofacitinib. Receptor source: a human donor with alopecia areata. Both conserved end residues are part of each CDR3.

CDR3aa,v_gene,j_gene,len
CAWIEANYGYTF,TRBV30,TRBJ1-2,12
CSVDTGEIKREQYF,TRBV29-1,TRBJ2-7,14
CAWVRGYTEAFF,TRBV30,TRBJ1-1,12
CASSEDTTEEPQHF,TRBV2,TRBJ1-5,14
CASSSGLSYEQYF,TRBV13,TRBJ2-7,13
CAWNPQATGGEQYF,TRBV30,TRBJ2-7,14
CASSFVEGARGTEAFF,TRBV11-2,TRBJ1-1,16
CASSVRTSGLETQYF,TRBV9,TRBJ2-5,15
CAWSRGGAGNQPQHF,TRBV30,TRBJ1-5,15
CAWSPLNPGQPQHF,TRBV30,TRBJ1-5,14
CSGTRVGGEQYF,TRBV29-1,TRBJ2-7,12
CASRDRDTVYGYTF,TRBV27,TRBJ1-2,14
CATSQGLLLKNIQYF,TRBV15,TRBJ2-4,15
CASSEAGPYEQYF,TRBV7-2,TRBJ2-7,13
CASSLNRPNEQFF,TRBV7-9,TRBJ2-1,13
CASSSRTANNEQFF,TRBV5-1,TRBJ2-1,14
CASSSEGPNTEAFF,TRBV5-1,TRBJ1-1,14
CSASVDRNIQYF,TRBV29-1,TRBJ2-4,12
CASSGGQPPYGYTF,TRBV2,TRBJ1-2,14
CAWSVLGQSYNEQFF,TRBV30,TRBJ2-1,15
CASSLDGQGPVYGYTF,TRBV5-4,TRBJ1-2,16
CSVEAVGAGVTEQYF,TRBV29-1,TRBJ2-7,15
CSVDWGVRTEAFF,TRBV29-1,TRBJ1-1,13
CSAGEPSEKLFF,TRBV29-1,TRBJ1-4,12
CASSQRGEETQYF,TRBV27,TRBJ2-5,13
CASSYGQRPGEETQYF,TRBV6-5,TRBJ2-5,16
CASSLAGRNTEAFF,TRBV5-1,TRBJ1-1,14
CASTQEATTDTQYF,TRBV25-1,TRBJ2-3,14
CASSHNRGETQYF,TRBV4-3,TRBJ2-5,13
CASSRTGGYGYTF,TRBV18,TRBJ1-2,13
CSAGGGGNTGELFF,TRBV29-1,TRBJ2-2,14
CAWSVLDPGTQYF,TRBV30,TRBJ2-5,13
CASSDGGWGRRAFF,TRBV25-1,TRBJ1-1,14
CASSSRDRGYEQYF,TRBV7-2,TRBJ2-7,14
CAISESTAVSQPQHF,TRBV10-3,TRBJ1-5,15
CASMKGTSGGNTGELFF,TRBV2,TRBJ2-2,17
CASIGTGGSNEQFF,TRBV2,TRBJ2-1,14
CAWSVKQGRGQPQHF,TRBV30,TRBJ1-5,15
CASSYDGDSNQPQHF,TRBV5-1,TRBJ1-5,15
CASSAGGLKTQYF,TRBV14,TRBJ2-5,13
CASSVEASTNEKLFF,TRBV2,TRBJ1-4,15
CASSLGGRSEQYF,TRBV5-1,TRBJ2-7,13
CASNPDGNTEAFF,TRBV6-5,TRBJ1-1,13
CASSLVGGVQPQHF,TRBV7-8,TRBJ1-5,14
CASSPRAMNTEAFF,TRBV6-5,TRBJ1-1,14
CAWSVISGMQPQHF,TRBV30,TRBJ1-5,14
CATSRGGLDNEQFF,TRBV15,TRBJ2-1,14
CAWSVEDRTGELFF,TRBV30,TRBJ2-2,14
CAWSKGASSTF,TRBV30,TRBJ1-2,11
CSVISRSSYEQYF,TRBV29-1,TRBJ2-7,13
CSVGDRGETQYF,TRBV29-1,TRBJ2-5,12
CSAEGHSYEQYF,TRBV29-1,TRBJ2-7,12
CASSSHDTEAFF,TRBV5-4,TRBJ1-1,12
CASSIQQGDTQYF,TRBV5-1,TRBJ2-3,13
CSFLGAGALQYF,TRBV29-1,TRBJ2-4,12
CASSPRGREDTQYF,TRBV21-1,TRBJ2-3,14
CASSRMNEQFF,TRBV19,TRBJ2-1,11
CASSPVLGGGQPQHF,TRBV7-8,TRBJ1-5,15
CASSPGLKETQYF,TRBV5-4,TRBJ2-5,13
CASSLGLAGPYNEQFF,TRBV11-2,TRBJ2-1,16